Listed below are T cell receptor beta chains from one sample, sequenced in a study of T cell responses to AZD1222 COVID-19 vaccine. Generated by immunoSEQ multiplex PCR, the TCRdb table keeps only in-frame clones and is missing some. The sample has some 150,000 clones; over 80% are singletons. Sequences were derived from peripheral blood, sampled on day 0 of MenACWY control vaccination. These receptors originate from an adult in good health. Each CDR3 is given with its conserved first and last residue. The order of the fields is V gene, J gene, D gene, clone size, CDR3 DNA, CDR3 protein. A D gene is named only where the DNA matches it firmly. Rows give clone size only sometimes, using once, few, many, or a class for an expanded clone.

V gene: TRBV9; J gene: TRBJ2-1; D gene: -; clone size: -; CDR3 DNA: TGTGCCAGCAGCGTAGAAGAGGCCATCTACAATGAGCAGTTCTTC; CDR3 protein: CASSVEEAIYNEQFF
V gene: TRBV5-1; J gene: TRBJ2-1; D gene: TRBD2; clone size: -; CDR3 DNA: TGCGCCAGCAGCTCAGCGGGAGGGTCCTACAATGAGCAGTTCTTC; CDR3 protein: CASSSAGGSYNEQFF
V gene: TRBV2; J gene: TRBJ2-7; D gene: -; clone size: once; CDR3 DNA: TGTGCCAGCAGTCAAGAGACCTACGAGCAGTACTTC; CDR3 protein: CASSQETYEQYF
V gene: TRBV7-3; J gene: TRBJ2-1; D gene: -; clone size: -; CDR3 DNA: TGTGCCAGCAGCTCTGGACTGGACAATGAGCAGTTCTTC; CDR3 protein: CASSSGLDNEQFF
V gene: TRBV28; J gene: TRBJ2-5; D gene: TRBD2; clone size: -; CDR3 DNA: TGTGCCAGCAGTGCGGGAGGGCCGTACCAAGAGACCCAGTACTTC; CDR3 protein: CASSAGGPYQETQYF
V gene: TRBV7-2; J gene: TRBJ2-7; D gene: -; clone size: -; CDR3 DNA: TGTGCCAGCAGCTTAGGTGTGGGGGGCACCCCAGGTCAATACGAGCAGTACTTC; CDR3 protein: CASSLGVGGTPGQYEQYF
V gene: TRBV27; J gene: TRBJ2-2; D gene: TRBD2; clone size: -; CDR3 DNA: TGTGCCAGCAAAGGCGGGGGGCCCACCGGGGAGCTGTTTTTT; CDR3 protein: CASKGGGPTGELFF
V gene: TRBV19; J gene: TRBJ1-2; D gene: -; clone size: -; CDR3 DNA: TGTGCCAGTAGTACAACTACAGGGCGAGCTAACTATGGCTACACCTTC; CDR3 protein: CASSTTTGRANYGYTF
V gene: TRBV5-6; J gene: TRBJ2-7; D gene: -; clone size: -; CDR3 DNA: TGTGCCAGCAGCTTGAAGCTTGGTCGGTTCGGCTCCTACGAGCAGTACTTC; CDR3 protein: CASSLKLGRFGSYEQYF
V gene: TRBV12-3/TRBV12-4; J gene: TRBJ2-7; D gene: TRBD1; clone size: -; CDR3 DNA: TGTGCCAGCAGTATAAACAGGGGCGAGCAGTACTTC; CDR3 protein: CASSINRGEQYF
V gene: TRBV27; J gene: TRBJ2-7; D gene: -; clone size: -; CDR3 DNA: TGTGCCAGCAGTCTGGGACCCGCCTACGAGCAGTACTTC; CDR3 protein: CASSLGPAYEQYF
V gene: TRBV3-1/TRBV3-2; J gene: TRBJ2-2; D gene: -; clone size: -; CDR3 DNA: TGTGCCAGCACCCAGGGGGGGGCCGGGGAGCTGTTTTTT; CDR3 protein: CASTQGGAGELFF
V gene: TRBV5-1; J gene: TRBJ2-2; D gene: TRBD2; clone size: -; CDR3 DNA: TGCGCCAGCAGCATATGGACTAGCGGTAACACCGGGGAGCTGTTTTTT; CDR3 protein: CASSIWTSGNTGELFF
V gene: TRBV7-2; J gene: TRBJ1-2; D gene: -; clone size: -; CDR3 DNA: TGTGCCAGCAGCCCCTGGGCCGATGGGGGCTACACCTTC; CDR3 protein: CASSPWADGGYTF
V gene: TRBV6-6; J gene: TRBJ1-3; D gene: -; clone size: -; CDR3 DNA: TGTGCCACCAGGGGAGGCGGAGGGAGAAACACCATATATTTT; CDR3 protein: CATRGGGGRNTIYF
V gene: TRBV5-1; J gene: TRBJ1-2; D gene: TRBD1; clone size: -; CDR3 DNA: TGCGCCAGCAGCTTCCGGGACAGGGGCTATGGCTACACCTTC; CDR3 protein: CASSFRDRGYGYTF
V gene: TRBV24-1; J gene: TRBJ1-1; D gene: TRBD1; clone size: -; CDR3 DNA: TGTGCCACCAGGGGTAAGGGGGCGCGGACTGAAGCTTTCTTT; CDR3 protein: CATRGKGARTEAFF
V gene: TRBV7-2; J gene: TRBJ2-2; D gene: -; clone size: -; CDR3 DNA: TGTGCCACCAAATTCGACCGGACCGGGGAGCTGTTTTTT; CDR3 protein: CATKFDRTGELFF
V gene: TRBV10-1; J gene: TRBJ2-1; D gene: -; clone size: -; CDR3 DNA: TGCGCCAGCAGTGAGTCGTTGTCTAACTTCTACAATGAGCAGTTCTTC; CDR3 protein: CASSESLSNFYNEQFF
V gene: TRBV27; J gene: TRBJ1-5; D gene: -; clone size: -; CDR3 DNA: TGTGCCAGCAGTCCCAGACAGGACCTTGGCTATAATCAGCCCCAGCATTTT; CDR3 protein: CASSPRQDLGYNQPQHF
V gene: TRBV20-1; J gene: TRBJ1-1; D gene: -; clone size: -; CDR3 DNA: TGCAGTGCTAGAGGAGACGCCGAAGCTTTCTTT; CDR3 protein: CSARGDAEAFF
V gene: TRBV5-1; J gene: TRBJ1-2; D gene: -; clone size: -; CDR3 DNA: TGCGCCAGCAGCCTTGAACAACCCGGAATCTACACCTTC; CDR3 protein: CASSLEQPGIYTF
V gene: TRBV27; J gene: TRBJ2-1; D gene: -; clone size: -; CDR3 DNA: TGTGCCAGCAGTTGGACCCCCTCTAAGCCCTACAATGAGCAGTTCTTC; CDR3 protein: CASSWTPSKPYNEQFF
V gene: TRBV3-1/TRBV3-2; J gene: TRBJ1-5; D gene: -; clone size: -; CDR3 DNA: TGTGCCAGCAGCTATGGGACATCTCGCAATCAGCCCCAGCATTTT; CDR3 protein: CASSYGTSRNQPQHF
V gene: TRBV10-3; J gene: TRBJ2-5; D gene: TRBD1; clone size: -; CDR3 DNA: TGTGCCATCAGTCCTCTAGAAGGGGGCGCCGAGACCCAGTACTTC; CDR3 protein: CAISPLEGGAETQYF
V gene: TRBV7-8; J gene: TRBJ1-2; D gene: -; clone size: -; CDR3 DNA: TGTGCCAGCAGCTTACAGGGGCGCGGGGCCTATGGCTACACCTTC; CDR3 protein: CASSLQGRGAYGYTF
V gene: TRBV10-3; J gene: TRBJ2-7; D gene: -; clone size: -; CDR3 DNA: TGTGCCATCAGTGACAGGGGATCCGAGCAGTACTTC; CDR3 protein: CAISDRGSEQYF
V gene: TRBV28; J gene: TRBJ1-1; D gene: -; clone size: -; CDR3 DNA: TGTGCCAGCACTTTGACAAGGAACACTGAAGCTTTCTTT; CDR3 protein: CASTLTRNTEAFF
V gene: TRBV7-2; J gene: TRBJ1-1; D gene: -; clone size: -; CDR3 DNA: TGTGCCAGCAGCTTAGGAGGTCTGAACACTGAAGCTTTCTTT; CDR3 protein: CASSLGGLNTEAFF
V gene: TRBV3-1/TRBV3-2; J gene: TRBJ2-3; D gene: TRBD2; clone size: once; CDR3 DNA: TGTGCCAGCAGCCAAGTGCCCGGGACTAACACAGATACGCAGTATTTT; CDR3 protein: CASSQVPGTNTDTQYF
V gene: TRBV6-5; J gene: TRBJ1-6; D gene: TRBD1; clone size: -; CDR3 DNA: TGTGCCAGCACCTCCGGGACAGCTAATTCACCCCTCCACTTT; CDR3 protein: CASTSGTANSPLHF
V gene: TRBV6-5; J gene: TRBJ2-7; D gene: TRBD2; clone size: -; CDR3 DNA: TGTGCCAGCAGTATTCTCAGCGGGGCCTCCTACGAGCAGTACTTC; CDR3 protein: CASSILSGASYEQYF
V gene: TRBV27; J gene: TRBJ2-7; D gene: TRBD2; clone size: once; CDR3 DNA: TGTGCCAGCAGCCCTAGCGGGACGGGGTACGAGCAGTACTTC; CDR3 protein: CASSPSGTGYEQYF
V gene: TRBV28; J gene: TRBJ1-2; D gene: TRBD1; clone size: once; CDR3 DNA: TGTGCCAGCAGTGCCCCGACAGGGAGAGGCTACACCTTC; CDR3 protein: CASSAPTGRGYTF
V gene: TRBV18; J gene: TRBJ2-7; D gene: -; clone size: -; CDR3 DNA: TGTGCCAGCTCACCGGGGCGGGACTACGAGCAGTACTTC; CDR3 protein: CASSPGRDYEQYF
V gene: TRBV9; J gene: TRBJ1-2; D gene: -; clone size: once; CDR3 DNA: TGTGCCAGCAGCGTAGCGCAGACCTATGGCTACACCTTC; CDR3 protein: CASSVAQTYGYTF
V gene: TRBV27; J gene: TRBJ2-7; D gene: TRBD1; clone size: once; CDR3 DNA: TGTGCCAGCAGTTTAAGTCAGGGGGTTATCTACGAGCAGTACTTC; CDR3 protein: CASSLSQGVIYEQYF
V gene: TRBV7-6; J gene: TRBJ1-5; D gene: -; clone size: -; CDR3 DNA: TGTGCCAGCAGCTTAGAGGCAGGGGCGAGCAATCAGCCCCAGCATTTT; CDR3 protein: CASSLEAGASNQPQHF
V gene: TRBV6-5; J gene: TRBJ2-7; D gene: TRBD1; clone size: -; CDR3 DNA: TGTGCCACTTACACCGGGACAGCAGCCTACGAGCAGTACTTC; CDR3 protein: CATYTGTAAYEQYF
V gene: TRBV7-6; J gene: TRBJ1-6; D gene: -; clone size: -; CDR3 DNA: TGTGCCAGCAGCTTAGCCGCAGGCCTTTATAATTCACCCCTCCACTTT; CDR3 protein: CASSLAAGLYNSPLHF
V gene: TRBV11-2; J gene: TRBJ2-1; D gene: TRBD2; clone size: -; CDR3 DNA: TGTGCCAGCAGGAGACTAGCGGGGTACAATGAGCAGTTCTTC; CDR3 protein: CASRRLAGYNEQFF
V gene: TRBV7-9; J gene: TRBJ2-7; D gene: -; clone size: -; CDR3 DNA: TGTGCCAGCAGCTTAGCGGGGGGATACGAGCAGTACTTC; CDR3 protein: CASSLAGGYEQYF
V gene: TRBV7-3; J gene: TRBJ2-7; D gene: TRBD1; clone size: -; CDR3 DNA: TGTGCCAGCAGCGTAGGGACAGCGATTCCCTACGAGCAGTACTTC; CDR3 protein: CASSVGTAIPYEQYF
V gene: TRBV30; J gene: TRBJ2-7; D gene: -; clone size: -; CDR3 DNA: TGTGCCTGGAGTAAAGGGTTTTCCTACGAGCAGTACTTC; CDR3 protein: CAWSKGFSYEQYF
V gene: TRBV11-2; J gene: TRBJ1-2; D gene: TRBD1; clone size: -; CDR3 DNA: TGTGCCAGCAGCCGGAGGACAGGGAAGGGTGGCTACACCTTC; CDR3 protein: CASSRRTGKGGYTF
V gene: TRBV28; J gene: TRBJ1-2; D gene: -; clone size: -; CDR3 DNA: TGTGCCAGTTTCGGGGGCGCAGGTGGCTACACCTTC; CDR3 protein: CASFGGAGGYTF
V gene: TRBV5-1; J gene: TRBJ1-3; D gene: -; clone size: -; CDR3 DNA: TGCGCCAGCAGCTTGAGGGCTAGGGGCAATTCCGACACCATATATTTT; CDR3 protein: CASSLRARGNSDTIYF
V gene: TRBV30; J gene: TRBJ2-7; D gene: -; clone size: -; CDR3 DNA: TGTGCCTGGAGGGCGGCCCCTTACTCCTACGAGCAGTACTTC; CDR3 protein: CAWRAAPYSYEQYF
V gene: TRBV5-4; J gene: TRBJ2-5; D gene: -; clone size: once; CDR3 DNA: TGTGCCAGCAGCTTGGTGTCGGGGGAGACCCAGTACTTC; CDR3 protein: CASSLVSGETQYF
V gene: TRBV19; J gene: TRBJ2-5; D gene: -; clone size: -; CDR3 DNA: TGTGCCAGTAGTATAGAAGGGGGAGAGACCCAGTACTTC; CDR3 protein: CASSIEGGETQYF
V gene: TRBV7-6; J gene: TRBJ1-1; D gene: TRBD1; clone size: -; CDR3 DNA: TGTGCCAGCAGCTTAGCGGGAGGGGGCGCGGGCACTGAAGCTTTCTTT; CDR3 protein: CASSLAGGGAGTEAFF